Below are 10 T cell receptor beta chains sequenced from a single sample in a study of blood T cell repertoires in COVID-19. Profiling relied on immunoSEQ multiplex PCR, and the TCRdb table lists in-frame clones only, not all of them. The table records tens of thousands of clones, 86% of them present only once. Sequencing used peripheral blood. All receptors derive from an older man with active COVID-19.

The CDR3 reads CASSALRGSGETQYF. The CDR3 nucleotides read TGTGCCAGCAGCGCCCTCAGGGGGTCGGGGGAGACCCAGTACTTC. The genes are TRBV4-2 and TRBJ2-5, with 7 nucleotides matching TRBD1. This CDR3 spans 15 amino acids. J gave up 5 bases and V 5 bases, and 11 bases lay outside the gene matches. Germline-derived CDR1 and CDR2 are LGHNA and YNFKEQ.

This clone was seen a single time. The CDR3: CASSPPDRANYEQYF. CDR3 sequence (DNA): TGTGCCAGCTCACCACCGGACAGGGCCAACTACGAGCAGTACTTC. The J gene is TRBJ2-7, the V gene TRBV18; 8 nucleotides match TRBD1. CDR3 length: 15 residues. Germline V gene lookup returns CDR1 KGHSH and CDR2 LQKENI. The ends lost 0 bases at V and 3 bases at J; junction bases unmatched: 4.

The rearrangement uses TRBV11-3 and TRBJ2-7, with 13 bases aligning to TRBD2. CDR1 is SGHNT, CDR2 YENEEA, per germline. This CDR3 spans 15 amino acids. J gave up 7 bases and V 5 bases, and 8 bases lay outside the gene matches. DNA for the CDR3: TGTGCCAGCAGCCCCAGACTAGCGGGGGGTATGGAGCAGTACTTC. As protein: CASSPRLAGGMEQYF.

This chain links TRBV12-5 with TRBJ1-1; 8 nucleotides agree with TRBD1. After removal of 5 bases from V and 1 base from J, the junction contained 6 bases not matched to a gene. The CDR3 covers 15 residues. Germline CDR1 LGHNT, CDR2 FRNRAP. CDR3 coding DNA: TGTGCTAGTGGTGGCCAGGGGGCCAAGAACACTGAAGCTTTCTTT. Its translation is CASGGQGAKNTEAFF.

The chain links TRBV6-5 to TRBJ1-1; 11 positions match TRBD1. The CDR3 sequence is 14 residues long. Germline V CDR1 and CDR2: MNHEY, SVGAGI. With V trimmed by 6 bases and J by 7 bases, 7 bases remained unmatched. The CDR3 DNA sequence: TGTGCCAGCAGCGGGACAGGGGGTTACCGTGAAGCTTTCTTT. Protein: CASSGTGGYREAFF.

This chain connects TRBV11-3 to TRBJ2-1; perhaps TRBD2 as D (6 bases). CDR1 SGHNT and CDR2 YENEEA come from the germline V gene. The CDR3 runs 16 residues. V shed 1 base and J shed 0 bases, with 10 bases lying between them. The CDR3, as DNA: TGTGCCAGCAGCTTAGGCGGGGCCAGCTCCTACAATGAGCAGTTCTTC. The encoded protein is CASSLGGASSYNEQFF.

This chain uses TRBV7-2 with TRBJ2-1, with 11 positions matching TRBD2. The CDR3 runs 15 residues. Germline V gives CDR1 SGHTA, CDR2 FQGNSA. Unmatched junction bases numbered 0, after V lost 0 bases and J lost 5 bases. CDR3 loop: CASSLASGRDNEQFF. Here the CDR3 DNA reads TGTGCCAGCAGCTTAGCTAGCGGGAGGGACAATGAGCAGTTCTTC.

The chain recombines TRBV5-4 with TRBJ1-1; no clear D. Germline V lookup: CDR1 SGHNT, CDR2 YYREEE (reference sequence). V lost 4 bases to trimming and J lost 7 bases, with 8 bases between them. The CDR3 spans 11 residues. The CDR3 DNA follows: TGTGCCAGCAGCGCGCGTAATGAAGCTTTCTTT. Translating gives CASSARNEAFF.

The chain employs TRBV5-4 and TRBJ1-2, with TRBD1 matching over 9 bases. Germline CDR1 SGHNT, CDR2 YYREEE (reference sequence). With V trimmed by 4 bases and J by 2 bases, 6 bases remained unmatched. The CDR3 runs to 15 residues. CDR3 DNA: TGTGCCAGCAGCCCGGGACAGGGATACAACTATGGCTACACCTTC. Its protein product is CASSPGQGYNYGYTF.

The genes are TRBV7-2 and TRBJ1-2, with 9 positions matching TRBD1. This CDR3 spans 14 amino acids. Germline V gene data show CDR1 as SGHTA and CDR2 as FQGNSA. V was clipped by 0 bases and J by 8 bases; unmatched bases: 4. In DNA form, the CDR3 reads TGTGCCAGCAGCTTAGCGGGGACAGGGCTGGGCTACACCTTC. Amino acids: CASSLAGTGLGYTF.